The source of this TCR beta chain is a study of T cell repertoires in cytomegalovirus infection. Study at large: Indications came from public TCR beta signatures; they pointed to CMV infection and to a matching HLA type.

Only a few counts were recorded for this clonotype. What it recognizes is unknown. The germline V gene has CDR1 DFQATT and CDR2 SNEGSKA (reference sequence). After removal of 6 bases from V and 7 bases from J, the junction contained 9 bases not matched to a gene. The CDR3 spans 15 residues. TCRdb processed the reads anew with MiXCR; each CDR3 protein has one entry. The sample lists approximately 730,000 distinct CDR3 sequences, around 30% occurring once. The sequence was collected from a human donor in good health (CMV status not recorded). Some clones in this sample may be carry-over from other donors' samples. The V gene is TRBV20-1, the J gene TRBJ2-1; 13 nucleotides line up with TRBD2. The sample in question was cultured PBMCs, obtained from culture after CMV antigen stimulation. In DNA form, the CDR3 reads TGCAGTGCCTTCGCGACTAGCGGGGGGAAAAATGAGCAGTTCTTC. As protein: CSAFATSGGKNEQFF.